The source of this T cell receptor (beta chain) is a study of a mutant IDH1 vaccine in newly diagnosed glioma (TCRdb year 2021). A note on the overall study: Across visits V03 through V10, patients got a total of eight vaccinations, given in weeks 1, 3, 5, 7, 11, 15, 19 and 23. Vaccination started 4-6 weeks after radiotherapy alone, or was given together with temozolomide cycles in the groups whose treatment included chemotherapy. Of the roughly 32 patients who were treated, around 62% were male and approximately 40% were female, and the mean age was about 40 years. Prior to enrollment, standard therapy consisting of radiotherapy alone, temozolomide alone, or radiochemotherapy with temozolomide had been administered to patients, with the combination being received by most patients. Peripheral blood was collected at six visits: V03 (baseline), V05, V07, V10, V12 and V13. For exploratory analyses, longitudinal TCRB deep sequencing was carried out in roughly 23 treated patients wherever samples were available. Findings and caveats that apply to the study as a whole: According to the authors, sample limitations meant that analyses of patient blood samples could not be reproduced. No apparent relationship was observed between pseudoprogression and alterations in the top peripheral T cell clonotypes detected by TCRB sequencing. Availability determined which PBMC samples were chosen for TCRB deep sequencing. Vaccine-induced immune responses across multiple MHC alleles were detected in roughly 94% of patients.

Concerning this clone: Its target antigen remains unknown. Nothing much larger sits one base from this clone, and base qualities are not available.

This specimen's time point label, per the study, means: week 11, during vaccination. Every vaccine dose consisted of 300 ug of a 20-mer mutant IDH1 peptide in Montanide, administered subcutaneously together with topical imiquimod. The donors had newly diagnosed IDH1-mutant astrocytomas of WHO grade 3 or 4 that showed loss of nuclear ATRX. The samples were drawn from NOA16, a multicentre, single-arm, open-label phase I trial in Germany that tested a mutant IDH1 peptide vaccine in humans for the first time. Genomic DNA for TCRB sequencing was extracted from EDTA blood using the DNeasy Blood and Tissue Kit. Library preparation employed the immunoSEQ multiplex PCR assay. Following the manufacturer's protocol, the hsTCRB Kit was used to amplify rearranged TCR beta chain sequences. An Illumina MiSeq was used to sequence the TCRB libraries. Per the authors' processing: The proprietary platform of the kit vendor was used for demultiplexing, trimming and gene mapping. TCRdb took this table from immuneACCESS and kept in-frame rearrangements with V and J called. Such tables lack part of the clones; where checked against another copy, unresolved V genes explain under half of the gap, and the rest is unexplained. V and J calls and clone size are copied from that table; D and trimming were computed from the DNA. This sample has around 40,000 clones in its table, and 80% to 85% of those were observed once. 2.2% of the sample comes from the top ten.

Sequencing was performed on PBMCs, taken from a glioma patient whose treatment included an IDH1 peptide vaccine. The clonotype originates from a man between 35 and 55 years old with glioma.

The CDR3 reads as follows: CASSVREYSHEQFF. At the DNA level, the sequence is TGTGCCAGTAGTGTCCGGGAATATAGCCATGAGCAGTTCTTC. Here the chain combines TRBV19 and TRBJ2-1; possibly the D gene is TRBD2, per 5 matching bases. The CDR3 covers 14 residues, taking in both the cysteine and the phenylalanine. Kept here is only the CDR3 DNA, which spans 42 bases and is read in frame from base 1. As encoded in the germline V gene (reference sequence), CDR1 is LNHDA while CDR2 is SQIVND. V and J lose 5 bases and 8 bases, and a span of 16 bases separates them.